Sequencing of this T cell receptor beta chain was carried out in a study of control samples from healthy donors and cancer patients. This clone appeared once. Profiling relied on immunoSEQ multiplex PCR, and the TCRdb table lists in-frame clones only, not all of them. There are about 52,000 clones in the sample; approximately 95% occur only once, and 2.4% lies in the top ten. Germline V gene data show CDR1 as MNHEY and CDR2 as SVGEGT. Trimming stripped 2 bases from V and 2 bases from J, with 16 bases between. The CDR3 runs 17 residues. This clonotype was sampled from a man aged 30 to 39 in good health. The chain employs TRBV6-2 or TRBV6-3 and TRBJ1-5, with a tentative D call TRBD1 (5 bases). Material: blood. In DNA form, the CDR3 reads TGTGCCAGCAGTTACCCAGGGTCCGTCTTCGGCAATCAGCCCCAGCATTTT. Residues: CASSYPGSVFGNQPQHF.